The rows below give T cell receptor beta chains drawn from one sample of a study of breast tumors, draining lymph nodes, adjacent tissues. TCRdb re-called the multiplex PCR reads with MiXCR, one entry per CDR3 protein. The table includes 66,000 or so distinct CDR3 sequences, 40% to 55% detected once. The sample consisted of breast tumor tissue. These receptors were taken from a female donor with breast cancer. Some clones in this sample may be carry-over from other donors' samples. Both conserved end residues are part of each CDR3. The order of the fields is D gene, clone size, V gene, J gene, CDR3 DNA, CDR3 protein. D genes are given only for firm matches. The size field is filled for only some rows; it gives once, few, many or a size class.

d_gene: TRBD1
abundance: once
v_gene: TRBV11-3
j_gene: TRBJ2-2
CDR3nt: TGTGCCATTACGGACAGGGGAGCCGGGGAGCTGTTTTTT
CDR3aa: CAITDRGAGELFF

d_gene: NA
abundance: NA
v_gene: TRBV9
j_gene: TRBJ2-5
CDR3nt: TGTGCCAGCAGCTCGCACATCCAAGGGACCCAGTACTTC
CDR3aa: CASSSHIQGTQYF

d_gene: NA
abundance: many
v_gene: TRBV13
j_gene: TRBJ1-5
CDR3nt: TGTGCCAGCTCAGCAGGGGATCAGCCCCAGCATTTT
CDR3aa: CASSAGDQPQHF

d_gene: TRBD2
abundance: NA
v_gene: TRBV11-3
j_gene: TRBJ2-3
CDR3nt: TGTGCCAGCAGCTTAGCCCTAGCGGGGGGGATCACAGATACGCAGTATTTT
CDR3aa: CASSLALAGGITDTQYF

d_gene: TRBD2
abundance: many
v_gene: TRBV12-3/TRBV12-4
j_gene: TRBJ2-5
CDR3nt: TGTGCCAGCAGTAAAACTAGCGGGGGGGGAGGAAAGACCCAGTACTTC
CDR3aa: CASSKTSGGGGKTQYF

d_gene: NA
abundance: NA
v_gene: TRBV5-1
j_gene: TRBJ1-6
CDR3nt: TGCGCCAGCAGCTTGGCCAAGACAGGCACCTCCGGACCCCTCCACTTT
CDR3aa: CASSLAKTGTSGPLHF

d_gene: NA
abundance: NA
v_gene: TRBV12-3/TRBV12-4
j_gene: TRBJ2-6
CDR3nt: TGTGCCAGCAGTTTAGCTCGGGCGGGGGCCAACGTCCTGACTTTC
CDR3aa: CASSLARAGANVLTF

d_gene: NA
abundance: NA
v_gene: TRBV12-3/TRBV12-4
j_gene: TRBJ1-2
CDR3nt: TGTGCCAGCAGTTTCGTTGGGGCGGGGATCTATGGCTACACCTTC
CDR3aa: CASSFVGAGIYGYTF

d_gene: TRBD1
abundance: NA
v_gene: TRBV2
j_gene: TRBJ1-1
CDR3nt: TGTGCCAGCAGGGGACAGGGGGGCGCGACTGAAGCTTTCTTT
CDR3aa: CASRGQGGATEAFF

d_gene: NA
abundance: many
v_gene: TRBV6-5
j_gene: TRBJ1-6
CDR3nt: TGTGCCAGCAGGCCCCCTCCAGGGCCCAATTCACCCCTCCACTTT
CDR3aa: CASRPPPGPNSPLHF

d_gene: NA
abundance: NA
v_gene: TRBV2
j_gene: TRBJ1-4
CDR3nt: TGTGCCAGCAGTGAAAAGGGGGAGGCTAATGAAAAACTGTTTTTT
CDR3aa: CASSEKGEANEKLFF

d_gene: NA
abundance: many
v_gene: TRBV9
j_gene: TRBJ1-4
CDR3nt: TGTGCCAGCAGCGGGTCCCCGGAGGGTGGTGAAAAACTGTTTTTT
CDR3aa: CASSGSPEGGEKLFF

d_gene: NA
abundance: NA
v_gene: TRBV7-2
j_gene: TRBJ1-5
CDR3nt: TGTGCCAGCAGCTTAGATGTGGGAGGTCAGCCCCAGCATTTT
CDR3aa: CASSLDVGGQPQHF

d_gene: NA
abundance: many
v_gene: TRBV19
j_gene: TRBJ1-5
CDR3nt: TGTGCCAGTAGTATAGCGGGACGGGAGCTGAGGCCCCAGCATTTT
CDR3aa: CASSIAGRELRPQHF

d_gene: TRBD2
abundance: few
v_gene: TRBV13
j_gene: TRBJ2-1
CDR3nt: TGTGCCAGCCCCCCCCGGGGGGGACTAGCGTCTCTCCACAATGAGCAGTTCTTC
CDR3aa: CASPPRGGLASLHNEQFF

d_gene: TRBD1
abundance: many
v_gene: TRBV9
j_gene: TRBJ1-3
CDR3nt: TGTGCCAGCAGCGTAGAAGTCAGGGGGCTTGGAAACACCATATATTTT
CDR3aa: CASSVEVRGLGNTIYF

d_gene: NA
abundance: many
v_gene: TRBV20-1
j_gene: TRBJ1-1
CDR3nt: TGCAGTGCTAGAGACGAGGTCAGGCCGAACACTGAAGCTTTCTTT
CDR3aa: CSARDEVRPNTEAFF

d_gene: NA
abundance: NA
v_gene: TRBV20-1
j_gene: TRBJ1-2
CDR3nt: TGCAGTGCTATATTCTTATGTGCTAACTATGGCTACACCTTC
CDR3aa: CSAIFLCANYGYTF

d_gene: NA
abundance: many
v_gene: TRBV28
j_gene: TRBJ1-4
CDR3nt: TGTGCCAGCAGTTTGGCAGGGTGGGAAAAACTGTTTTTT
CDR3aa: CASSLAGWEKLFF

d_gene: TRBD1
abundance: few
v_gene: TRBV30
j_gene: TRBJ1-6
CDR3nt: TGTGCCTGGAGTTGGACAGGGGAGAGTTCACCCCTCCACTTT
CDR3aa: CAWSWTGESSPLHF

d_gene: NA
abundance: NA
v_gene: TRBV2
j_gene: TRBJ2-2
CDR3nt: TGTGCCAGCAGTTCGGAGGCTCAGGGGACCGGGGAGCTGTTTTTT
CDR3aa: CASSSEAQGTGELFF

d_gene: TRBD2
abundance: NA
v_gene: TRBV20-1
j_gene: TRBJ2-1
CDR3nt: TGCAGTGCTAGTTCGGGACTAGCGGGTGAGCAGTTCTTC
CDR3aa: CSASSGLAGEQFF

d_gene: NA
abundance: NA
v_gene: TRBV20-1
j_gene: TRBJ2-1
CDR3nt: TGCAGTGCTAGAGACGCCAGCAACAATGAGCAGTTCTTC
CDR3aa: CSARDASNNEQFF

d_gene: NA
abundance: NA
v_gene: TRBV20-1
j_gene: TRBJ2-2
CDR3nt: TGCAGTGCCGGGCAGGTACAGGGTAGAACCGGGGAGCTGTTTTTT
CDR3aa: CSAGQVQGRTGELFF

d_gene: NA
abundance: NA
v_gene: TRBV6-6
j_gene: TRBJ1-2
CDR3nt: TGTGCCAGCAGCCCCCTGGGGGGGCGCGGGATGAGCAGTTCTGTTGATAACTATGGCTACACCTTC
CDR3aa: CASSPLGGRGMSSSVDNYGYTF

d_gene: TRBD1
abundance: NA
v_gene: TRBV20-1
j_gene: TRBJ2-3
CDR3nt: TGCAGTGCTAGCCCTTTCGACAGGGGGAAAACAGATACGCAGTATTTT
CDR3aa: CSASPFDRGKTDTQYF

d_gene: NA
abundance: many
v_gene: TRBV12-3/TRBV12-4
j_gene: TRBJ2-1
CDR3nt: TGTGCCAGCAGTGGACGTCGAAGCCCTGGGCCCTACAATGAGCAGTTCTTC
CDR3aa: CASSGRRSPGPYNEQFF

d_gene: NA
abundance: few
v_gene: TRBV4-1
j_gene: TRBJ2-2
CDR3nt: TGCGCCAGCAGCCAAGTGTCCACAGGCGGGGAGCTGTTTTTT
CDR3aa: CASSQVSTGGELFF

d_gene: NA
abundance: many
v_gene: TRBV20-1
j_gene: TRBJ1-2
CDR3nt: TGCAGTGCTATGGCAGGGGCGGGTGGCTACACCTTC
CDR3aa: CSAMAGAGGYTF

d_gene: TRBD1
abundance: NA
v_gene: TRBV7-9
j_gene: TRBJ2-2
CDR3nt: TGTGCCAGCAGCACGGACAGGGGACAGAACACCGGGGAGCTGTTTTTT
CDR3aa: CASSTDRGQNTGELFF

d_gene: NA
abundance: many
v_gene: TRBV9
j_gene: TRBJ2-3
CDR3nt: TGTGCCAGCAGCCCCATTCCGGTAGGCACAGATACGCAGTATTTT
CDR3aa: CASSPIPVGTDTQYF

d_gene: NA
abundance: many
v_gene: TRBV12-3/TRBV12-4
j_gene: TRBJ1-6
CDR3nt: TGTGCCAGCAGTGCCCCCCGACAGTATAATTCACCCCTCCACTTT
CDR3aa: CASSAPRQYNSPLHF

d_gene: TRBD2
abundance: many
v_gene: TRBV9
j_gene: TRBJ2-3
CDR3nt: TGTGCCAGCAGCGTAACCCCTCTAGCGGGAGGGACAGATACGCAGTATTTT
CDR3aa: CASSVTPLAGGTDTQYF

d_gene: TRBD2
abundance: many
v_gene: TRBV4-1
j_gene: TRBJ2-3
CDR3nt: TGCGCCAGCAGCCAACTAGCGGGGGGAACCACAGATACGCAGTATTTT
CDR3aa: CASSQLAGGTTDTQYF

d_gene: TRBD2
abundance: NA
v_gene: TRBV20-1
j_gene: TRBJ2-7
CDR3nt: TGCAGTGGGGCGGGAGGGGTGGAGCAGTACTTC
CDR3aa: CSGAGGVEQYF

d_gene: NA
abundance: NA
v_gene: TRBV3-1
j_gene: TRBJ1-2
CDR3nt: TGTGCCAGCAGCCAAAGACGACAGTCCCTCTTAAATGGCTACACCTTC
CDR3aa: CASSQRRQSLLNGYTF